These 28 T cell receptor beta chains were sequenced from one sample in a study of blood T cell repertoires in COVID-19. Using immunoSEQ multiplex PCR, the repertoire was profiled, and TCRdb retains in-frame clones only, with some absent. Of 70,000 to 90,000 clones in the sample, roughly 90% were seen once. Source material: PBMCs or T cells enriched from blood (not recorded which). Receptors originate from a woman aged 45-60 years with acute COVID-19.

V and J are TRBV5-6 and TRBJ2-3, with 8 bases that match TRBD2. The CDR3 is 15 residues long. The V gene's germline CDR1 is SGHDT and CDR2 YYEEEE. The V and J ends lost 1 base and 1 base, in that order; junction bases with no gene match: 2. The CDR3 DNA reads as TGTGCCAGCAGCTTGCCGGGACTAGGCACAGATACGCAGTATTTT. This sequence encodes CASSLPGLGTDTQYF.

The J gene is TRBJ2-7, the V gene TRBV12-3 or TRBV12-4, with TRBD1 identical over 7 bases. V dropped 2 bases and J dropped 3; count of bases not matched to a gene: 1. CDR3 size: 13 residues. The CDR3 loop is CASSLQGVYEQYF. The CDR3 DNA sequence: TGTGCCAGCAGTTTACAGGGGGTCTACGAGCAGTACTTC.

This clone was counted a single time. This chain uses TRBV11-2 with TRBJ1-1; D is uncertain. The CDR3 loop spans 13 amino acids. Germline CDR1 reads SGHAT; CDR2 reads FQNNGV. V lost 1 base, J lost 3 bases, and 6 bases lay in between. For the CDR3, the DNA is TGTGCCAGCAGCTTAGGGGAGGACACTGAAGCTTTCTTT. Translation: CASSLGEDTEAFF.

The chain recombines TRBV19 with TRBJ1-5; D not certain. This CDR3 spans 19 amino acids. Per germline, CDR1 LNHDA and CDR2 SQIVND (reference sequence). V was shortened by 5 bases and J by 0 bases, with 23 bases between the two germline ends. The chain's CDR3 is CASSRRLDGRTHSNQPQHF. The CDR3 nucleotides are TGTGCCAGTAGTCGCCGGCTGGACGGCCGGACTCATAGCAATCAGCCCCAGCATTTT.

V gene TRBV5-1 combines with J gene TRBJ2-5; D is perhaps TRBD1 (6 bases). The CDR3 totals 14 residues. CDR1 SGHRS and CDR2 YFSETQ come from the germline V gene. Trimming shortened V by 6 bases and J by 5 bases, and 17 bases separated the two germline ends. As DNA, the CDR3 is TGCGCCAGCACTCTTGAGGGGGTTACGGAGACCCAGTACTTC. This gives the protein CASTLEGVTETQYF.

The chain employs TRBV18 and TRBJ2-3, with D unresolved. Trimming took 3 bases from V and 6 from J, leaving 7 bases between them. Germline lookup yields CDR1 KGHSH and CDR2 LQKENI. CDR3 length equals 12 residues. The CDR3 loop reads CASSPTQDTQYF. In DNA, the CDR3 is TGTGCCAGCTCACCTACACAGGATACGCAGTATTTT.

The chain links TRBV10-3 to TRBJ2-1; 16 nucleotides line up with TRBD2. With V trimmed by 0 bases and J by 8 bases, 7 bases remained unmatched. In germline, CDR1 is ENHRY, CDR2 SYGVKD. The CDR3 runs to 18 residues. The CDR3 here is CAISESGTSGRAGDEQFF. The CDR3 nucleotides are TGTGCCATCAGTGAGTCGGGGACTAGCGGGAGGGCCGGCGATGAGCAGTTCTTC.

J is TRBJ2-7 and V is TRBV5-1; 11 nucleotides line up with TRBD1. CDR1 is SGHRS and CDR2 is YFSETQ in the germline V gene. V trimming: 3 bases; J trimming: 5 bases; junction bases outside the gene matches: 10. This CDR3 comprises 16 residues. The CDR3 region has the DNA TGCGCCAGCAGCTGGGTTATCCGGGACAGGGGGGACGAGCAGTACTTC. Encoded protein: CASSWVIRDRGDEQYF. Based on the CDR3 plus reference TRBV5-1 and TRBJ2-7, the full variable domain is KAGVTQTPRYLIKTRGQQVTLSCSPISGHRSVSWYQQTPGQGLQFLFEYFSETQRNKGNFPGRFSGRQFSNSRSEMNVSTLELGDSALYLCASSWVIRDRGDEQYFGPGTRLTVT.

This clone appeared a few times. The V gene is TRBV5-4, the J gene TRBJ2-3; D is perhaps TRBD1 (5 bases). CDR3 size: 13 residues. CDR1 is SGHNT and CDR2 is YYREEE in the germline V gene (reference sequence). The V end was cut by 5 bases, the J end by 6 bases, with 13 bases between. DNA for the CDR3: TGTGCCAGCAGTTTGAGTGGGGCCGATACGCAGTATTTT. It specifies CASSLSGADTQYF.

This rearrangement joins TRBV6-5 to TRBJ2-7, with 9 nucleotides matching TRBD1. Germline values: CDR1 MNHEY, CDR2 SVGAGI. The CDR3 has 15 amino acids. V lost 7 bases to trimming and J lost 4 bases; unmatched junction nucleotides: 11. CDR3 DNA sequence: TGTGCCAGCACCCCCCACCGGGACAGGGATTACGAGCAGTACTTC. This codes for CASTPHRDRDYEQYF.

The chain employs TRBV19 and TRBJ2-1; possible D gene TRBD1, 6 bases. This CDR3 has 16 residues. V gave up 1 base and J gave up 7 bases, with 17 bases separating them. Germline CDR1 LNHDA, CDR2 SQIVND (reference sequence). This CDR3 reads CASSIGYRARGNEQFF. DNA of the CDR3: TGTGCCAGTAGTATAGGTTACAGGGCCAGGGGTAATGAGCAGTTCTTC.

The rearrangement uses TRBV19 and TRBJ2-2, with TRBD2 identical over 12 bases. This CDR3 comprises 16 residues. Trimming removed 5 bases from V and 3 bases from J; junction bases left unmatched: 4. Germline V CDR1 and CDR2: LNHDA, SQIVND (reference sequence). CDR3 DNA: TGTGCCAGTAGTCCCGGACTAGCGGGACACACCGGGGAGCTGTTTTTT. Amino acids: CASSPGLAGHTGELFF.

This chain joins TRBV3-1 (or the pseudogene TRBV3-2) and TRBJ2-2; the D gene is possibly TRBD2 (6 bases). Germline CDR1 and CDR2: LGHDT and YNNKEL (reference sequence). CDR3 length: 15 amino acids. Between the trimmed V and J ends, which lost 1 base and 3 bases, there was a span of 9 bases. The CDR3 DNA reads as TGTGCCAGCAGCCAAGGGCGGGGCGACACCGGGGAGCTGTTTTTT. Protein: CASSQGRGDTGELFF.

The CDR3 DNA sequence: TGCAGTGCTAGTACGGGACTAGCGGGATCCTATGACGAGCAGTACTTC. As protein: CSASTGLAGSYDEQYF. The V and J genes are TRBV20-1 and TRBJ2-7; 13 bases fit TRBD2. This CDR3 comprises 16 residues. Per germline, CDR1 DFQATT and CDR2 SNEGSKA (reference sequence). The V segment lost 3 bases and the J segment 5 bases; nucleotides outside the gene matches: 10.

This chain joins TRBV5-1 and TRBJ2-7; 9 bases are shared with TRBD2. The CDR3 consists of 17 residues. V gave up 0 bases and J gave up 2 bases; unmatched junction bases: 9. The V gene's germline CDR1 is SGHRS and CDR2 YFSETQ. The CDR3 region has the DNA TGCGCCAGCAGCTTGGGGGGGACTAGCACAAACACCTACGAGCAGTACTTC. Amino acid sequence: CASSLGGTSTNTYEQYF.

The V and J genes are TRBV7-2 and TRBJ2-7; 10 bases line up with TRBD2. CDR1 and CDR2 from the germline V gene are SGHTA and FQGNSA. The CDR3 has 15 amino acids. The trim removed 1 base at V and 3 bases at J, leaving 3 bases unmatched. CDR3 amino acids: CASSLGASGSYEQYF. DNA of the CDR3: TGTGCCAGCAGCTTAGGGGCTAGCGGGAGCTACGAGCAGTACTTC.

V gene TRBV12-3 or TRBV12-4 combines with J gene TRBJ1-2, with a tentative D call TRBD1 (6 bases). This CDR3 is built from 13 residues. Trimming took 7 bases from V and 6 from J, leaving 15 bases between them. In nucleotides, the CDR3 is TGTGCCAGCAAAACACAGGGATCTCATGGCTACACCTTC. As protein: CASKTQGSHGYTF.

V usage is TRBV19 and J usage is TRBJ1-5; D possibly corresponds to TRBD1 (5 bases). The CDR3 is 14 amino acids. Germline values: CDR1 LNHDA, CDR2 SQIVND (reference sequence). Trimming shortened V by 1 base and J by 2 bases, and 6 bases separated the two germline ends. The CDR3 DNA is TGTGCCAGTAGTATAGTAGGGGGCAATCAGCCCCAGCATTTT. Translated: CASSIVGGNQPQHF.

The chain carries TRBV7-2 and TRBJ1-4; TRBD1 agrees at 10 bases. The CDR3 runs 15 residues. V dropped 3 bases and J dropped 9; count of bases not matched to a gene: 7. Per germline, CDR1 SGHTA and CDR2 FQGNSA. DNA of the CDR3: TGTGCCAGCAGCTTGACAGGGGGCGCAGATCAAAAACTGTTTTTT. As protein: CASSLTGGADQKLFF.

V is TRBV21-1 and J is TRBJ1-5; the table calls TRBD1, which could not be checked here. TRBV21-1 is deemed a pseudogene. This CDR3 is built from 17 residues. The CDR3 DNA is TGTGCCAGCAGCAAAACACTTGGACAGGGTGAGCTTCAGCCCCAGCATTTT. It encodes CASSKTLGQGELQPQHF.

The gene calls are TRBV11-1 and TRBJ1-2; 9 nucleotides align to TRBD1. This CDR3 region has 13 residues. Germline V lookup: CDR1 SGHAT, CDR2 FQDESV (reference sequence). Losses at the gene ends were 5 bases for V and 7 bases for J; bases not matched to a gene: 5. DNA for the CDR3: TGTGCCAGCAGCAAGACAGGGGGTAGTGGCTACACCTTC. Its protein product is CASSKTGGSGYTF.

The chain employs TRBV19 and TRBJ1-4; 8 bases fit TRBD1. Germline V gene sequence: CDR1 LNHDA, CDR2 SQIVND (reference sequence). There are 15 residues in the CDR3. J was trimmed by 8 bases and V by 9 bases; bases with no gene match: 14. The chain's CDR3 is CASDRGGFSLEKLFF. The CDR3 region has the DNA TGTGCCAGCGACAGGGGTGGATTTTCGTTAGAAAAACTGTTTTTT.

This chain links TRBV3-1 (or the pseudogene TRBV3-2) with TRBJ1-1; 7 nucleotides align to TRBD1. Losses at the gene ends were 4 bases for V and 7 bases for J; bases not matched to a gene: 6. The CDR3 spans 13 residues. Looked up from germline, CDR1 is LGHDT and CDR2 is YNNKEL (reference sequence). In nucleotides, the CDR3 is TGTGCCAGCAGCCGCGACAGGGTAAGTGAAGCTTTCTTT. Translating gives CASSRDRVSEAFF.

Only one count was recorded for this clone. The rearrangement uses TRBV30 and TRBJ1-2; D is possibly TRBD1 (5 bases). This CDR3 has 13 residues. With 3 bases removed from V and 6 bases from J, the gap between germline ends came to 14 bases. Germline CDR1 reads GTSNPN; CDR2 reads SVGIG (reference sequence). The CDR3 protein is CAWRSGGENGYTF. Here the CDR3 DNA reads TGTGCCTGGAGATCCGGGGGGGAGAATGGCTACACCTTC.

CDR3 region: CASSQEWAEQETQYF. The CDR3 DNA reads TGTGCCAGCAGCCAAGAATGGGCAGAACAAGAGACCCAGTACTTC. The chain has TRBV3-1 (or the pseudogene TRBV3-2) and TRBJ2-5; unclear D gene. The CDR3 length is 15 residues. Per germline, CDR1 LGHDT and CDR2 YNNKEL (reference sequence). The germline V and J ends were trimmed by 0 bases and 2 bases, with 10 bases remaining between them.

The gene calls are TRBV11-3 and TRBJ1-1; 9 nucleotides match TRBD1. V was pared by 0 bases and J by 8 bases, with 1 base of the junction left unmatched. CDR3 length equals 13 residues. CDR1 is SGHNT, CDR2 YENEEA, per germline. DNA of the CDR3: TGTGCCAGCAGCTTAGAGGGACAGGGAGAAGCTTTCTTT. Encoded protein: CASSLEGQGEAFF.

This clone was counted a single time. This rearrangement joins TRBV2 to TRBJ2-7, with D possibly matching TRBD2 (5 bases). The V gene lost 10 bases and the J gene lost 6 bases, with 16 bases spanning the gap. CDR3 length: 12 amino acids. Germline CDR1 and CDR2: SNHLY and FYNNEI. CDR3: CATQPGSPEQYF. As DNA, the CDR3 is TGTGCCACGCAGCCGGGGAGTCCCGAGCAGTACTTC.

The V gene is TRBV18, the J gene TRBJ1-1; tentative D call: TRBD1 (6 bases). The CDR3 is 12 residues long. Germline lookup yields CDR1 KGHSH and CDR2 LQKENI. Trimming took off 6 bases at V and 6 bases at J, with 11 bases between the two ends. CDR3 bases: TGTGCCAGCTCCCTACAGGGACCTGAAGCTTTCTTT. It yields the protein CASSLQGPEAFF.